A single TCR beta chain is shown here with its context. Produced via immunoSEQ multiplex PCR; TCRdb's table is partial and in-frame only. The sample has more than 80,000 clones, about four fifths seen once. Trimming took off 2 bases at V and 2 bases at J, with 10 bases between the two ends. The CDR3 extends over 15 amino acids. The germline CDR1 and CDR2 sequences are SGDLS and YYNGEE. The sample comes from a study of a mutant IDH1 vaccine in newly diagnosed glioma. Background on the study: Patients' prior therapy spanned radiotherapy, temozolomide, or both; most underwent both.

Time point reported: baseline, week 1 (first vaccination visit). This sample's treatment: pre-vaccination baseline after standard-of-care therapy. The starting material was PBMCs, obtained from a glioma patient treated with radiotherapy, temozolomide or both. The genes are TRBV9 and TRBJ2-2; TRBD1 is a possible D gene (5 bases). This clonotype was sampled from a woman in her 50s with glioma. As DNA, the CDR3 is TGTGCCAGCAGCGTTTCCCAGGGTAACACCGGGGAGCTGTTTTTT. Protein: CASSVSQGNTGELFF.